Sequencing of this T cell receptor beta chain was carried out in a study of OX40 agonist ivuxolimab in advanced cancers. V was trimmed by 2 bases and J by 13 bases, leaving 17 bases between them. Germline loops: CDR1 PRHDT, CDR2 FYEKMQ (reference sequence). The CDR3 consists of 14 residues. TCRdb's copy holds only in-frame clones and misses some; the assay was immunoSEQ multiplex PCR. This table has over 25,000 clones, around nine tenths appearing once. The chain uses TRBV13 and TRBJ1-4; no definite D call. The sequence came from an adult with an advanced solid tumor such as melanoma, head and neck, liver or kidney cancer. The sample in question was CD4+ or CD8+ T cells sorted from blood, obtained in a trial of the OX40 agonist ivuxolimab. Written as DNA, the CDR3 is TGTGCCAGCAGCTTAAGGTTCGGTAACGAACGACTGTTTTTT. This gives the protein CASSLRFGNERLFF. Filled out from reference TRBV13 and TRBJ1-4, the complete variable domain reads AAGVIQSPRHLIKEKRETATLKCYPIPRHDTVYWYQQGPGQDPQFLISFYEKMQSDKGSIPDRFSAQQFSDYHSELNMSSLELGDSALYFCASSLRFGNERLFFGSGTQLSVL.